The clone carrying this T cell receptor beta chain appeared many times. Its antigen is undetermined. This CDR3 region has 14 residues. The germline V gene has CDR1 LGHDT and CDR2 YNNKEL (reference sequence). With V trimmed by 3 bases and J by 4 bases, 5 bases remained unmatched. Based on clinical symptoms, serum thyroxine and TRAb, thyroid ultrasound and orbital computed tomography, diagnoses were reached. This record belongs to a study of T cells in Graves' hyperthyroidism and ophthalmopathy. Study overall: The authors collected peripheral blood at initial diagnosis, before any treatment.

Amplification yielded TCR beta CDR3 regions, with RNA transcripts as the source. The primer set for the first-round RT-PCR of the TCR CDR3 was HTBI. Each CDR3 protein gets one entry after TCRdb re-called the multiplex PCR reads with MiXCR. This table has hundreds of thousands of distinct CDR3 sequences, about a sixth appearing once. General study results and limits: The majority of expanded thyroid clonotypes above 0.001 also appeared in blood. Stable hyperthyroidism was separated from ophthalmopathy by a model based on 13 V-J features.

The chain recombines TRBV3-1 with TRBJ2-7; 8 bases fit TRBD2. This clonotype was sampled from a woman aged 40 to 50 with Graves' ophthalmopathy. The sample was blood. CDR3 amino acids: CASSQSGRRYEQYF. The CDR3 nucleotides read TGTGCCAGCAGCCAGAGCGGGAGAAGGTACGAGCAGTACTTC.